One sample yielded the 21 T cell receptor beta chains listed below, sequenced in a study of cytomegalovirus exposure and HLA in healthy donors. Primers: 60 Vbeta forward and 13 Jbeta reverse. The table came from immunoSEQ multiplex PCR; TCRdb's copy has only in-frame clones and leaves some out. Of approximately 140,000 clones in the sample, under 80% were seen once. The sequenced material came from PBMCs. These receptors all come from a male donor in good health and CMV-seronegative.

This sequence joins TRBV2 and TRBJ1-4; 9 positions agree with TRBD1. This CDR3 is built from 15 residues. V lost 6 bases, J lost 3 bases, and 5 bases stayed unmatched. Germline V gene data show CDR1 as SNHLY and CDR2 as FYNNEI. For the CDR3, the DNA is TGTGCCAGCAGGACAGGGGGAGTCTCTAATGAAAAACTGTTTTTT. Its protein is CASRTGGVSNEKLFF.

The V and J genes are TRBV5-1 and TRBJ2-3, with a weak D call TRBD1 (6 bases). Trimming removed 4 bases at V and 0 bases at J, with 9 bases between. Germline CDR1 reads SGHRS; CDR2 reads YFSETQ. This CDR3 has 14 residues. The CDR3 loop is CASSPDRSTDTQYF. The CDR3 region has the DNA TGCGCCAGCAGCCCAGACAGGAGCACAGATACGCAGTATTTT.

This chain links TRBV19 with TRBJ1-2; D gene ambiguous. This CDR3 is built from 14 residues. Germline loops: CDR1 LNHDA, CDR2 SQIVND (reference sequence). Trimming stripped 9 bases from V and 4 bases from J, with 18 bases between. DNA for the CDR3: TGTGCCAGCGCCCGAGGTGCCGGCACCTATGGCTACACCTTC. Its protein product is CASARGAGTYGYTF. Using reference TRBV19 and TRBJ1-2 for the parts outside the CDR3, the full variable domain is DGGITQSPKYLFRKEGQNVTLSCEQNLNHDAMYWYRQDPGQGLRLIYYSQIVNDFQKGDIAEGYSVSREKKESFPLTVTSAQKNPTAFYLCASARGAGTYGYTFGSGTRLTVV.

A few counts support this clone. The rearrangement joins TRBV7-6 to TRBJ2-2; D perhaps matches TRBD2 (5 bases). V lost 4 bases to trimming and J lost 0 bases, with 12 bases between them. The germline gives CDR1 SGHVS, CDR2 FNYEAQ. The CDR3 loop spans 16 amino acids. The CDR3 coding sequence is TGTGCCAGCAGCTCCGGCCGCGGGCCGAACACCGGGGAGCTGTTTTTT. Protein sequence: CASSSGRGPNTGELFF.

The CDR3 sequence is CASSFIPYYEQYF. The CDR3, as DNA: TGCGCCAGCAGCTTTATACCCTACTACGAGCAGTACTTC. V usage is TRBV5-1 and J usage is TRBJ2-5; D gene uncertain. The J call may not be correct, given that the DNA end is closer to TRBJ2-7. Germline V gene sequence: CDR1 SGHRS, CDR2 YFSETQ. There are 13 residues in the CDR3.

The V and J genes are TRBV9 and TRBJ2-4; TRBD1 aligns across 9 bases. Trimming removed 3 bases from V and 8 bases from J; junction bases left unmatched: 9. The CDR3 is made up of 15 amino acids. Looked up from germline, CDR1 is SGDLS and CDR2 is YYNGEE. The CDR3 coding sequence is TGTGCCAGCAGCGGGGGACAGGGAATAGCGTACATTCAGTACTTC. Translating gives CASSGGQGIAYIQYF.

The chain is built from TRBV21-1 and TRBJ1-2; no DNA check was done on the table's D call, TRBD1. TRBV21-1 has pseudogene status. CDR3 size: 15 residues. CDR3 nucleotide sequence: TGTGCCAGCAGCAATCCCGGACAGGGTGGCCGAGGCTACACCTTC. Encoded protein: CASSNPGQGGRGYTF.

The rearrangement joins TRBV30 to TRBJ2-3; 9 nucleotides line up with TRBD1. The CDR3 is 14 residues long. The germline gives CDR1 GTSNPN, CDR2 SVGIG (reference sequence). Trimming at V came to 1 base and at J to 4 bases, leaving 3 bases not matched to a gene. Written as DNA, the CDR3 is TGTGCCTGGAGTGCGCGACAGGGGGCAGATACGCAGTATTTT. Translation gives CAWSARQGADTQYF.

Details on this clone: Additional DNA sequences in this sample encode the identical CDR3. This rearrangement joins TRBV6-5 to TRBJ1-1; 8 bases are a match to TRBD1. The CDR3 is made up of 13 amino acids. J gave up 6 bases and V 6 bases, and 6 bases lay outside the gene matches. CDR1 MNHEY and CDR2 SVGAGI come from the germline V gene. The chain's CDR3 is CASRKTGGSEAFF. The CDR3 region has the DNA TGTGCCAGCAGAAAAACAGGGGGATCTGAAGCTTTCTTT.

This sequence joins TRBV7-3 and TRBJ2-6; 9 nucleotides line up with TRBD2. The CDR3 runs to 18 residues. Germline CDR1 is SGHTA and CDR2 is FQGTGA. J gave up 2 bases and V 5 bases, and 10 bases lay outside the gene matches. CDR3 loop: CASSPRPGLATGANVLTF. DNA of the CDR3: TGTGCCAGCAGCCCCAGGCCGGGACTAGCAACTGGGGCCAACGTCCTGACTTTC. Drawing the rest from reference TRBV7-3 and TRBJ2-6, the complete variable domain is GAGVSQTPSNKVTEKGKYVELRCDPISGHTALYWYRQSLGQGPEFLIYFQGTGAADDSGLPNDRFFAVRPEGSVSTLKIQRTERGDSAVYLCASSPRPGLATGANVLTFGAGSRLTVL.

The genes are TRBV5-4 and TRBJ2-7, with 11 bases lining up with TRBD2. This CDR3 has 18 amino acids. The germline CDR1 and CDR2 sequences are SGHNT and YYREEE (reference sequence). J gave up 0 bases and V 4 bases, and 12 bases lay outside the gene matches. The CDR3 region has the DNA TGTGCCAGCAGCCTAGGTGGGACTAGCGGATTCACCTCCTACGAGCAGTACTTC. Residues: CASSLGGTSGFTSYEQYF.

This clone showed up just a few times. The rearrangement uses TRBV4-3 and TRBJ2-7; TRBD1 matches at 8 bases. The CDR3 is 15 amino acids. The germline V gene encodes CDR1 LGHNA and CDR2 YSLEER. The trim removed 4 bases at V and 2 bases at J, leaving 7 bases unmatched. The DNA for the CDR3 is TGCGCCAGCAGCCGAGAAGACAGGGGCCCCTACGAGCAGTACTTC. It encodes CASSREDRGPYEQYF.

The chain is built from TRBV29-1 and TRBJ1-1; TRBD1 is a possible D gene (5 bases). The CDR3 extends over 12 amino acids. The ends were cut back, 3 bases at V and 1 base at J, with 6 bases in the middle. Germline V gene data show CDR1 as SQVTM and CDR2 as ANQGSEA. The chain's CDR3 is CSVDDRNTEAFF. CDR3 coding DNA: TGCAGCGTTGACGACAGGAACACTGAAGCTTTCTTT. Complete variable domain (other parts from reference TRBV29-1 and TRBJ1-1): SAVISQKPSRDICQRGTSLTIQCQVDSQVTMMFWYRQQPGQSLTLIATANQGSEATYESGFVIDKFPISRPNLTFSTLTVSNMSPEDSSIYLCSVDDRNTEAFFGQGTRLTVV.

The chain employs TRBV7-6 and TRBJ1-4; D possibly corresponds to TRBD1 (5 bases). Looked up from germline, CDR1 is SGHVS and CDR2 is FNYEAQ. V was clipped by 1 base and J by 1 base, with 10 bases between them. The CDR3 runs to 16 residues. In DNA, the CDR3 is TGTGCCAGCAGCTTAGGTTTGGGGGGAACTAATGAAAAACTGTTTTTT. The encoded protein is CASSLGLGGTNEKLFF.

The chain uses TRBV6-5 and TRBJ2-3; D might be TRBD2 (6 bases). Deletions cut 8 bases from V and 5 bases from J, with 14 bases between. The CDR3 has 13 residues. The V gene's germline CDR1 is MNHEY and CDR2 SVGAGI. The CDR3 region is CASGQPGRDTQYF. The CDR3 coding sequence is TGTGCCAGCGGGCAGCCCGGGAGAGATACGCAGTATTTT.

V is TRBV30 and J is TRBJ1-4; 9 bases line up with TRBD1. V was clipped by 1 base and J by 1 base; unmatched bases: 4. CDR1 is GTSNPN and CDR2 is SVGIG in the germline V gene (reference sequence). This CDR3 is built from 16 residues. CDR3 amino acids: CAWSGGDRVTNEKLFF. The CDR3 DNA sequence: TGTGCCTGGAGTGGAGGGGACAGGGTAACTAATGAAAAACTGTTTTTT.

The J gene is TRBJ2-5, the V gene TRBV5-4; a weak D match, TRBD2 (6 bases). The J call may not be correct, given that the DNA end is closer to TRBJ2-7. The CDR3 spans 16 residues. Germline V gene lookup returns CDR1 SGHNT and CDR2 YYREEE (reference sequence). CDR3 protein: CASSSRSGLSSYEQYF. The DNA of the CDR3 is TGTGCCAGCAGCTCACGGTCGGGACTCTCTTCCTACGAGCAGTACTTC.

This rearrangement joins TRBV6-1 to TRBJ2-2; the D is unclear. Germline V gene data show CDR1 as MNHNS and CDR2 as SASEGT. CDR3 length equals 15 residues. Here the CDR3 reads CPTTLGRLNTGELFF. CDR3 DNA: TGTCCCACCACCCTGGGCAGGTTGAACACCGGGGAGCTGTTTTTT.

The rearrangement uses TRBV7-3 and TRBJ2-1; TRBD2 matches 11 bases. The CDR3 has 15 residues. In germline, CDR1 is SGHTA, CDR2 FQGTGA. With V trimmed by 2 bases and J by 9 bases, 6 bases remained unmatched. This chain's CDR3 is CASSLGLAGSFEQFF. The CDR3 nucleotides read TGTGCCAGCAGCTTAGGACTAGCGGGTTCATTTGAGCAGTTCTTC.

In this sample, this clone turned up a few times. This chain uses TRBV29-1 with TRBJ2-1; the D gene is possibly TRBD1 (7 bases). Germline lookup yields CDR1 SQVTM and CDR2 ANQGSEA. V lost 7 bases, J lost 9 bases, and 16 bases lay in between. CDR3 length: 12 residues. The chain's CDR3 is CSGRGPTGEQFF. As DNA, the CDR3 is TGCAGCGGGAGGGGGCCCACGGGTGAGCAGTTCTTC.

The rearrangement uses TRBV5-4 and TRBJ2-5; D call uncertain. Trimming took off 4 bases at V and 3 bases at J, with 13 bases between the two ends. This CDR3 comprises 14 residues. Looked up from germline, CDR1 is SGHNT and CDR2 is YYREEE (reference sequence). CDR3 loop: CASSRERAEETQYF. The CDR3 DNA follows: TGTGCCAGCAGCCGCGAAAGAGCTGAAGAGACCCAGTACTTC.